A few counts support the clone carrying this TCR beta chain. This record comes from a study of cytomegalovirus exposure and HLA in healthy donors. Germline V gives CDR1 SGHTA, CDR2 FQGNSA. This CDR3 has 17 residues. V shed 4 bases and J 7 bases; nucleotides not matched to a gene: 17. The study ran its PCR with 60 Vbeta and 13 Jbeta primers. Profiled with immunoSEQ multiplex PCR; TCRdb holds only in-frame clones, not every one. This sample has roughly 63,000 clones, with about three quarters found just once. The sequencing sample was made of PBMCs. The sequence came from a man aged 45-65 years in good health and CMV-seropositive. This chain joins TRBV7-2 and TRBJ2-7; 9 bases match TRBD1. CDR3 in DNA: TGTGCCAGCAGCTATTCCGGGACAGGGCCTAATAGAGGGGAGCAGTACTTC. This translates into CASSYSGTGPNRGEQYF.